Listed below are T cell receptor beta chains from one sample, sequenced in a study of blood T cells in healthy people across ages. TCRdb used MiXCR to reprocess the 5' RACE reads, holding one entry per CDR3 protein. The sample has fewer than 950,000 distinct CDR3 sequences, under 40% seen once. The material sequenced was blood. The receptors stem from a man aged 18 to 29 in good health. Both conserved end residues are part of each CDR3. The order of the fields is clone size, V gene, J gene, D gene, CDR3 DNA, CDR3 protein. The D gene is left open where the match is weak. Some rows mark clone size as missing; the rest say once, few, many or name a class of expanded clone.

few,TRBV5-1,TRBJ2-1,-,TGCGCCAGCAGCATCGACAGTACCTCCTACAATGAGCAGTTCTTC,CASSIDSTSYNEQFF
few,TRBV3-1,TRBJ1-5,-,TGTGCCAGCAGCCAAGCGGACGGTCACAATCAGCCCCAGCATTTT,CASSQADGHNQPQHF
-,TRBV12-3/TRBV12-4,TRBJ2-1,-,TGTACCCGGGGCAATGAGCAGTTCTTC,CTRGNEQFF
few,TRBV7-6,TRBJ2-3,-,TGTGCCAGCAGCTTAGGGTGGCGGCTTGCCCTCGATACGCAGTATTTT,CASSLGWRLALDTQYF
many,TRBV5-5,TRBJ1-2,-,TGTGCCAGCAGCGCTAGGACAGCGTCTATGGGCTACACCTTC,CASSARTASMGYTF
once,TRBV20-1,TRBJ2-2,TRBD1,TGCAGTGCCAGTTCCTCGGACAGGGTAGACGGGGAGCTGTTTTTT,CSASSSDRVDGELFF
-,TRBV28,TRBJ2-1,TRBD1,TGTGCCAGCAGTTTAAGGGGGACAGGGGGCTACAATGAGCAGTTCTTC,CASSLRGTGGYNEQFF
few,TRBV7-2,TRBJ2-2,-,TGTGCCAGTACCCGACTGGCGAACACCGGGGAGCTGTTTTTT,CASTRLANTGELFF
-,TRBV7-9,TRBJ1-2,TRBD1,TGTGCCAGCAGTCAACAGGGGCTCCAAGGCTACACCTTC,CASSQQGLQGYTF
-,TRBV3-1,TRBJ1-4,-,TGTGCCAGCAGCCAAGATCTTGGGTCGTCAGGAAAACTGTTTTTT,CASSQDLGSSGKLFF
many,TRBV10-3,TRBJ1-2,-,TGTGCCATCAGTGAACAGGACGGTGGCTACACCTTC,CAISEQDGGYTF
-,TRBV28,TRBJ2-3,-,TGTGCCAGCAGCCCACCCCGACAGGGCACAGATACGCAGTATTTT,CASSPPRQGTDTQYF
few,TRBV10-3,TRBJ1-5,-,TGTGCCATCAACATACCAGACCGGATTAATCAGCCCCAGCATTTT,CAINIPDRINQPQHF
few,TRBV4-2,TRBJ1-1,-,TGTGCCAGCAGCCAAGCTCGGGAGAACACTGAAGCTTTCTTT,CASSQARENTEAFF
few,TRBV6-5,TRBJ1-2,-,TGTGCCAGCAGTCGCCGGTCGGGTTCCCCCCCGGACGGCTACACCTTC,CASSRRSGSPPDGYTF
-,TRBV6-6,TRBJ1-5,-,TGTGCCAGCAGTGATACCGACAATCAACCCCAGCATTTT,CASSDTDNQPQHF
many,TRBV10-2,TRBJ2-3,-,TGCGCCAGCGGGACTACAGATACGCAGTATTTT,CASGTTDTQYF
many,TRBV5-1,TRBJ2-3,TRBD1,TGCGCCAGCACCCGGACAGGGTCCGACGATGGGCAGTATTTT,CASTRTGSDDGQYF
-,TRBV6-1,TRBJ1-2,-,TGTGCCAGCAGAACCGGGACGGGTATCTATGGCTACACCTTC,CASRTGTGIYGYTF
few,TRBV6-2/TRBV6-3,TRBJ2-5,-,TGTGCCAGCAGTTACCTGGGGTACCAAGAGACCCAGTACTTC,CASSYLGYQETQYF
-,TRBV2,TRBJ1-5,TRBD1,TGTGCCAGCGGTGGACAGGATAGCAATCAGCCCCAGCATTTT,CASGGQDSNQPQHF
-,TRBV20-1,TRBJ2-5,-,TGCAGTGCTGGACGGACAGATCAAGAGACCCAGTACTTC,CSAGRTDQETQYF
many,TRBV12-3/TRBV12-4,TRBJ2-5,-,TGTGCCAGCAGTTTAGAACCCAGGACCCAGTACTTC,CASSLEPRTQYF
-,TRBV3-1,TRBJ1-2,-,TGTGCCAGCAGCCAAAGCCAGGGAGGAGGGGGCTACACCTTC,CASSQSQGGGGYTF
-,TRBV29-1,TRBJ2-1,-,TGCAGAGTCGAAGATGGGGAGACGGACTCCTACAATGAGCAGTTCTTC,CRVEDGETDSYNEQFF
many,TRBV5-4,TRBJ1-2,TRBD1,TGTGCCAGCAGCTTGGGCCAGGGGGCGGACTATGGCTACACCTTC,CASSLGQGADYGYTF
few,TRBV4-1,TRBJ1-1,TRBD1,TGCGCCAGCAGCCTTGGGACAGAACACATGAACACTGAAGCTTTCTTT,CASSLGTEHMNTEAFF
-,TRBV12-3/TRBV12-4,TRBJ2-2,-,TGTGCCAGCAGTTCCCTGTGGTCAGGCGCGCCGAACACCGGGGAGCTGTTTTTT,CASSSLWSGAPNTGELFF
few,TRBV5-1,TRBJ2-6,-,TGCGCCAGCAGCTGGGCCTCTGGGGCCAACGTCCTGACTTTC,CASSWASGANVLTF
many,TRBV20-1,TRBJ2-5,TRBD1,TGCAGTGCTGCCAGCCGGACAGGGGCGGCAGAGACCCAGTACTTC,CSAASRTGAAETQYF